Below, one T cell receptor (beta chain) is given with its context. The data are from a study of technical replicates of blood from several donors. Clones were sequenced by immunoSEQ multiplex PCR, and TCRdb holds only the in-frame ones, with some missing. Of approximately 82,000 clones detected, roughly 94% appear once; the ten largest clones hold about 0.24%. V shed 2 bases and J 2 bases; nucleotides not matched to a gene: 8. From germline, CDR1 is MGHRA and CDR2 YSYEKL. The CDR3 is 17 amino acids. The chain joins TRBV4-1 to TRBJ1-5; 8 bases align to TRBD1. The receptor's source is a human donor in good health. Sequencing was carried out using T cells isolated from PBMCs. The CDR3 bases are TGCGCCAGCAGCCAAACGGCGCAGGGGGCCGGCAATCAGCCCCAGCATTTT. It codes for CASSQTAQGAGNQPQHF.